The rows below give T cell receptor beta chains drawn from one sample of a study of cytomegalovirus exposure and HLA in healthy donors. Assay: immunoSEQ multiplex PCR; the TCRdb copy retains only in-frame clones and omits some. The sample holds approximately 43,000 clones. Source material: PBMCs. These receptors originate from a woman aged 30 to 39 in good health and CMV-seronegative. Each CDR3 is given with its conserved first and last residue. The D gene is left open where the match is weak.

NA,TRBV7-7,TRBJ2-5,TGTGCCAGCAGCTTAGCACAGGGAGACGGGAAGACCCAGTACTTC,CASSLAQGDGKTQYF
NA,TRBV4-2,TRBJ1-5,TGTGCCAGCAGCCAGTCTACCGGGACACGGAACAATCAGCCCCAGCATTTT,CASSQSTGTRNNQPQHF
TRBD2,TRBV4-1,TRBJ2-7,TGCGCCAGCAGCCAAAAGTGGCTAGCGGGAGGGTCGCTCTACGAGCAGTACTTC,CASSQKWLAGGSLYEQYF
NA,TRBV25-1,TRBJ1-2,TGTGCCAGCAGTGAATCCTCCGGGTGGTATGAAAGCTATGGCTACACCTTC,CASSESSGWYESYGYTF
TRBD2,TRBV4-2,TRBJ2-7,TGTGCCAGCAGCCAAGCGGCGGGGGGGGCGGTCTACGAGCAGTACTTC,CASSQAAGGAVYEQYF
NA,TRBV6-5,TRBJ1-4,TGTGCCAGCAGTTTCGGGGGGCCTGGGGAAAAACTGTTTTTT,CASSFGGPGEKLFF
TRBD2,TRBV18,TRBJ2-7,TGTGCCAGCTCACCATCAGTAGCGGGAGGGAGCGAGCAGTACTTC,CASSPSVAGGSEQYF
NA,TRBV20-1,TRBJ2-1,TGCAGTGCCGCAGGGTACAATGAGCAGTTCTTC,CSAAGYNEQFF
TRBD1,TRBV25-1,TRBJ2-5,TGTGCCAGCAGCCGTACAGGGGCTGAGGAGACCCAGTACTTC,CASSRTGAEETQYF
NA,TRBV4-2,TRBJ2-7,TGTGCCAGCAGCCAAGAAAACCAACTCTACGAGCAGTACTTC,CASSQENQLYEQYF
TRBD2,TRBV7-8,TRBJ2-5,TGTGCCAGCAGCTCCCACCCCCGGGGGGGCCGGGGGGAGACCCAGTACTTC,CASSSHPRGGRGETQYF
TRBD2,TRBV9,TRBJ2-2,TGTGCCAGCAGCGTATCCGGGAGGGGCACCGGGGAGCTGTTTTTT,CASSVSGRGTGELFF
NA,TRBV5-6,TRBJ2-6,TGTGCCAGCAGCTTCGGGTACGGGGAGTCTGGGGCCAACGTCCTGACTTTC,CASSFGYGESGANVLTF
NA,TRBV18,TRBJ2-1,TGTGCCAGCTCACCGCCGGGAGACAATGAGCAGTTCTTC,CASSPPGDNEQFF
NA,TRBV30,TRBJ2-7,TGTGCCGGGGCCAGCAGTGCCTACGAGCAGTACTTC,CAGASSAYEQYF
NA,TRBV30,TRBJ2-7,TGTGCCGGGACCAGGACGACAGGATCCGCCTACGAGCAGTACTTC,CAGTRTTGSAYEQYF
TRBD2,TRBV7-9,TRBJ2-3,TGTGCCAGCAGCGACCCGGGACTAGCGGGAGGGTCCACAGATACGCAGTATTTT,CASSDPGLAGGSTDTQYF
NA,TRBV5-1,TRBJ2-3,TGCGCCAGCAGCGTACCTACTAGGGATACGCAGTATTTT,CASSVPTRDTQYF
NA,TRBV30,TRBJ1-5,TGTGCCTGGAGTGGACAGGGCAATCAGCCCCAGCATTTT,CAWSGQGNQPQHF
NA,TRBV14,TRBJ2-7,TGTGCCAGCAGCCAGTCCTACAGGGTGCTAGCAAGGCCCGAGCAGTACTTC,CASSQSYRVLARPEQYF
NA,TRBV4-3,TRBJ2-1,TGCGCCAGCAGCCAAGGTTTAGCGGTATACAATGAGCAGTTCTTC,CASSQGLAVYNEQFF
NA,TRBV29-1,TRBJ2-1,TGCAGCGTTGAATTACACACTAGTTTCGATGAGCAGTTCTTC,CSVELHTSFDEQFF
NA,TRBV28,TRBJ2-5,TGTGCCAGCAGATCCCAGACTAGGGCGAGCCAAGAGACCCAGTACTTC,CASRSQTRASQETQYF
TRBD1,TRBV28,TRBJ2-5,TGTGCCAGCAGTTTACAGGGGGTTGAGACCCAGTACTTC,CASSLQGVETQYF
TRBD1,TRBV27,TRBJ2-7,TGTGCCAGCAGTTATACTTCCCAGGGGGCTAAGATCTACGAGCAGTACTTC,CASSYTSQGAKIYEQYF
NA,TRBV2,TRBJ2-7,TGTGCCAGCAGTCTTGGACTCAAGCAGTACTTC,CASSLGLKQYF
NA,TRBV7-9,TRBJ2-1,TGTGCCAGCAGGGAGGGGGCCCTGTATACCAATGAGCAGTTCTTC,CASREGALYTNEQFF
TRBD2,TRBV10-3,TRBJ2-1,TGTGCCATCAGTGAGAGGCTAGCGGGGACCTACAATGAGCAGTTCTTC,CAISERLAGTYNEQFF
TRBD1,TRBV4-2,TRBJ2-6,TGTGCCAGCAGCCAAGAAAGGACCGGGACAGGGCTTTTTGGGGCCAACGTCCTGACTTTC,CASSQERTGTGLFGANVLTF
NA,TRBV6-5,TRBJ1-1,TGTGCCAGCAGTTCTAACTTGAACACTGAAGCTTTCTTT,CASSSNLNTEAFF
TRBD1,TRBV4-2,TRBJ1-1,TGTGCCACCGGAGTTGTCCCTGACAGGGTAACACGGAACACTGAAGCTTTCTTT,CATGVVPDRVTRNTEAFF
NA,TRBV20-1,TRBJ1-3,TGCAGTACACCGAGGGGAAACACCATATATTTT,CSTPRGNTIYF
TRBD2,TRBV7-9,TRBJ2-3,TGTGCCAGCAGCTTAGGTGTCGCTAGCGGGGGCGTTGCGCAGTATTTT,CASSLGVASGGVAQYF
TRBD1,TRBV5-6,TRBJ1-1,TGTGCCAGCAGCCCGGGACAGGGGGCGGTCACTGAAGCTTTCTTT,CASSPGQGAVTEAFF
TRBD1,TRBV7-6,TRBJ1-2,TGTGCCAGCAGCCCTCAACCCGGGACAGGGGGCTACACCTTC,CASSPQPGTGGYTF
NA,TRBV9,TRBJ1-1,TGTGCCAGCAGCGTAGTGGGGGGTGCTGAAGCTTTCTTT,CASSVVGGAEAFF
NA,TRBV9,TRBJ2-7,TGTGCCAGCAGCGTAGTGGGGGGAGTAAGGTACGAGCAGTACTTC,CASSVVGGVRYEQYF
NA,TRBV27,TRBJ2-7,TGTGCCAGCAGTTTGGCACAGGGGAGGTACGAGCAGTACTTC,CASSLAQGRYEQYF
TRBD1,TRBV30,TRBJ1-5,TGTGCCTGGAGGGCGACAGGGCTCGGTCAGCCCCAGCATTTT,CAWRATGLGQPQHF
TRBD1,TRBV7-8,TRBJ1-2,TGTGCCAGCAGCTTAGCGCTGACAGGGATCTACTACACCTTC,CASSLALTGIYYTF
TRBD1,TRBV6-1,TRBJ2-5,TGTGCCAGCAGTGAAGGGGACAGGGGGCGCGTGCAGACCCAGTACTTC,CASSEGDRGRVQTQYF
NA,TRBV9,TRBJ2-3,TGTGCCAGCAGCGCCGCCGGGACCCTCAGGGGCCCAGATACGCAGTATTTT,CASSAAGTLRGPDTQYF
TRBD2,TRBV4-1,TRBJ2-7,TGCGCCAGCAGCCAAGATGGGGCTAGCGGGCATTACGAGCAGTACTTC,CASSQDGASGHYEQYF
TRBD2,TRBV30,TRBJ2-7,TGTGCCTGGGGGCTAGCGGGAGGGTTGTACGAGCAGTACTTC,CAWGLAGGLYEQYF
NA,TRBV30,TRBJ2-7,TGTGCCTGGAGCGCAGGGGGGCACGCCTACGAGCAGTACTTC,CAWSAGGHAYEQYF
NA,TRBV19,TRBJ1-4,TGTGCCAGTAGTTTTCTTGACAGGAATAATGAAAAACTGTTTTTT,CASSFLDRNNEKLFF
NA,TRBV29-1,TRBJ2-1,TGCAGCGTTGAATCCCCCGGGATCGGTACATTCAATGAGCAGTTCTTC,CSVESPGIGTFNEQFF
NA,TRBV18,TRBJ1-1,TGTGCCAGCTCAACCTCAGGGTCACCCCTGAACACTGAAGCTTTCTTT,CASSTSGSPLNTEAFF
TRBD1,TRBV6-6,TRBJ2-7,TGTGCCAGCAGAGCGGGACAGGGAGTGTACGAGCAGTACTTC,CASRAGQGVYEQYF
TRBD2,TRBV4-3,TRBJ2-1,TGCGCCAGCAGCAGGATAGCGGGATACAATGAGCAGTTCTTC,CASSRIAGYNEQFF
NA,TRBV4-1,TRBJ1-1,TGCGCCAGCCGAGGACAGATGAACACTGAAGCTTTCTTT,CASRGQMNTEAFF
TRBD2,TRBV7-3,TRBJ2-5,TGTGCCAGCAGCCTCGGACTAGCGGGAGCACAAGAGACCCAGTACTTC,CASSLGLAGAQETQYF
NA,TRBV29-1,TRBJ2-3,TGCAGCGTTAGCCTCACAGATACGCAGTATTTT,CSVSLTDTQYF